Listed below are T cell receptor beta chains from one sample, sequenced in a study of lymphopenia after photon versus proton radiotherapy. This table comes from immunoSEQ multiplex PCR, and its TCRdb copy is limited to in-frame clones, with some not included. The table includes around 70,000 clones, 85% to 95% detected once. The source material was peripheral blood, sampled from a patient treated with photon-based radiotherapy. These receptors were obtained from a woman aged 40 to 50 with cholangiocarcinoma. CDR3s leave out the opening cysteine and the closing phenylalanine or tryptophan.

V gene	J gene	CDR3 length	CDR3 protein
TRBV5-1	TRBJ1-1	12	ASSLVGMNTEAF
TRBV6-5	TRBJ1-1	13	ASRIRQGGNTEAF
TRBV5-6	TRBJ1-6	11	ASSLEPNKPLH
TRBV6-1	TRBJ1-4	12	ASSEGQWGGKLF
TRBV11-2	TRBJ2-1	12	ASSFKNFYNEQF
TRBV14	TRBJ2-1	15	ASSQAVTGGYKGEQF
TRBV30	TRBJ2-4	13	AWSGQGSSRDIQY
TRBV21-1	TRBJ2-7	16	ASSTNLKRRECSYEQY
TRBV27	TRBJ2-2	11	ASSFRLAGELF
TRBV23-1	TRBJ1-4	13	ASSQSGGLYEKLF
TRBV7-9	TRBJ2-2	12	ASSLMSSDGELF
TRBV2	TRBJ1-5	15	AIRPGLSTYSNQPQH
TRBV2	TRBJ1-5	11	ASQREVNQPQH
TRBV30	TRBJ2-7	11	AWSVLGPYEQY
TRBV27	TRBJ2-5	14	ASSSRSGTSPWTQY
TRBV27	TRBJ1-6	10	ASSLPGSPLH
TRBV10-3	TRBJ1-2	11	AISESQSYGYT
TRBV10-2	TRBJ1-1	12	ASSPPAVNTEAF
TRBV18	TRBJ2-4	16	ASSPGQGTFVDKNIQY
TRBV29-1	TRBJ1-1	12	SVWETGENTEAF
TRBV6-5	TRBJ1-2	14	ASSYSGQGSSYGYT
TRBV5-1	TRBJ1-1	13	ASSLGVQGNTEAF
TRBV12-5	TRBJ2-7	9	ASGISTEQY
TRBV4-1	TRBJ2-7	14	ASSQGTGPLSYEQY
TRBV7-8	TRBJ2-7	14	ASSLAGSGGAYEQY
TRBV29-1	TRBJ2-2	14	SVGGLGTLLTGELF
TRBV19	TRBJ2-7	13	ASSPAEGQTYEQY
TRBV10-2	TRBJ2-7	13	ASSPGIAGPYEQY
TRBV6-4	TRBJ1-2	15	ASRLRQTVLRDYGYT
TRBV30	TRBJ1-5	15	AWSVSLGRKEDQPQH
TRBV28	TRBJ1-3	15	ASSLRTGTGSGNTIY
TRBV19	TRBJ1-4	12	ASSILTGDEKLF
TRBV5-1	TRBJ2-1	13	ASSATGGSYNEQF
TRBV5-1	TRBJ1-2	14	ASSPEEHLRDFGYT
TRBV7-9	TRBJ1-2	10	AIRAQNGGYT
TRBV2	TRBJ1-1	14	ASSVGKGGSNTEAF
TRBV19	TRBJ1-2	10	ASSMGHYGYT
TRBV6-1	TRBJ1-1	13	ASSGDRGRNTEAF
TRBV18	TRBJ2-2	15	ASSPRDRGSGTGELF
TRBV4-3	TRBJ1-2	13	ASSQDPEGISGYT
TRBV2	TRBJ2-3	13	ASSDPTGSTDTQY
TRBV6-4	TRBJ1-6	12	AGGGQPNNSPLH
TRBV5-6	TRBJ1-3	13	ASSPGPLSGNTIY